Given below is one T cell receptor (beta chain) in context. Its antigen is unidentified. Tagging with unique molecular identifiers was a feature of the TCR beta cDNA libraries. The T cell input of roughly 0.9 to 10 million gave hundreds of thousands of cDNA molecules. TCRdb called the PCR reads again in MiXCR, with one record for every CDR3 protein. The sample lists hundreds of thousands of distinct CDR3 sequences; approximately 60% were seen once. The sample comes from a study of post-analysis software for immune sequencing data. About the study: There were relapsing-remitting, secondary progressive and progressive-relapsing multiple sclerosis among the disease courses included.

The CDR3 is 11 residues long. Germline loops: CDR1 SGHVS, CDR2 FQNEAQ. The V end was cut by 5 bases, the J end by 10 bases, with 9 bases between. Study findings and constraints: F measure clustering grouped samples strongly by preparation batch. Compared with controls, patients had more of 4 to 6 TRBV segments, including TRBV5-6, TRBV5-1 and TRBV20-1. Diversity measured as normalized Chao1 was significantly lower in multiple sclerosis patients than in controls.

The sequenced sample consisted of blood. This sequence originates from a girl under 10 years old with multiple sclerosis. J is TRBJ2-1 and V is TRBV7-8, with unresolved D. In nucleotides, the CDR3 is TGTGCCAGCAGCCATCGCAGGGAGCAGTTCTTC. It codes for CASSHRREQFF.